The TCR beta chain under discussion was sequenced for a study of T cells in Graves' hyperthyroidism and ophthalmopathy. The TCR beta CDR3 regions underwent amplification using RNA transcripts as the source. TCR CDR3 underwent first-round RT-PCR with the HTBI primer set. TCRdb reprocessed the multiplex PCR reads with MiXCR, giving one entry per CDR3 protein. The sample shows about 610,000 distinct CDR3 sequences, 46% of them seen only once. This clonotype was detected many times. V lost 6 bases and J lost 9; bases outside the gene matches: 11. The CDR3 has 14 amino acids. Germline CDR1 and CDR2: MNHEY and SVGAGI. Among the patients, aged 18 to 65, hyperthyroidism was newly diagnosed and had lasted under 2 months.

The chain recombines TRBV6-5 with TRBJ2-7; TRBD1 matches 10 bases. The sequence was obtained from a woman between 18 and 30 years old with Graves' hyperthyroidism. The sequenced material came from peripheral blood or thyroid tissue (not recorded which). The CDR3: CASRGDRGAWVQYF. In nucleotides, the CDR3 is TGTGCCAGCAGAGGGGACAGGGGTGCCTGGGTGCAGTACTTC.